The 10 T cell receptor beta chains reported below all come from one sample, sequenced in a study of control samples from healthy donors and cancer patients (dated by TCRdb to about 2020). Libraries were prepared through the immunoSEQ multiplex PCR assay. TCRdb carries this immuneACCESS record with in-frame sequences only. Its versions omit some clonotypes, under half of them owing to an unresolved V gene in the studies checked, with the rest unexplained. The sample table shows about 140,000 clones, and approximately 88% are seen once. The ten largest clones take up more than 4% of the sample. The specimen was blood. These receptors all stem from a man aged 25-45 years in good health.

The rearrangement links TRBV25-1 to TRBJ2-1; D possibly corresponds to TRBD1 (6 bases). Germline V gives CDR1 MGHDK, CDR2 SYGVNS. Between the trimmed V and J ends, which lost 4 bases and 0 bases, there was a span of 10 bases. There are 15 residues in the CDR3. For the CDR3, the DNA is TGTGCCAGCAGTGGCCAGGGGAGCTCCTACAATGAGCAGTTCTTC. This encodes CASSGQGSSYNEQFF.

The gene calls are TRBV7-9 and TRBJ1-2; tentatively, D is TRBD1 (6 bases). Trimming cost V 6 bases and J 7 bases, with 15 bases left between them. Germline CDR1 reads SEHNR; CDR2 reads FQNEAQ (reference sequence). This CDR3 contains 13 residues. The CDR3 DNA follows: TGTGCCAGCAGACCAACAGGGATGTCTGGCTACACCTTC. Its protein is CASRPTGMSGYTF.

The gene calls are TRBV11-2 and TRBJ1-4; 11 bases align to TRBD1. The CDR3 has 14 residues. After removal of 6 bases from V and 7 bases from J, the junction contained 4 bases not matched to a gene. Per the germline V gene, CDR1 is SGHAT and CDR2 is FQNNGV. DNA of the CDR3: TGTGCCAGCAGTCGGGGACAGGGGGGTGAAAAACTGTTTTTT. Encoded protein: CASSRGQGGEKLFF.

This clone was counted once. The V and J genes are TRBV7-9 and TRBJ1-3; no definite D call. The CDR3 runs 16 residues. Looked up from germline, CDR1 is SEHNR and CDR2 is FQNEAQ (reference sequence). V lost 2 bases and J 7 bases, leaving 18 bases between the germline ends. Written as DNA, the CDR3 is TGTGCCAGCAGCTTACTCCCGGGCCCCGGTTCTAACACCATATATTTT. Amino acids: CASSLLPGPGSNTIYF.

The V call is TRBV19, the J call TRBJ1-2, with TRBD1 identical over 11 bases. From germline, CDR1 is LNHDA and CDR2 SQIVND (reference sequence). Trimming removed 4 bases from V and 5 bases from J; junction bases left unmatched: 3. The CDR3 extends over 14 amino acids. The CDR3 DNA sequence: TGTGCCAGTAGTAACGGACAGGGGGCGTATGGCTACACCTTC. Protein: CASSNGQGAYGYTF.

J is TRBJ2-2 and V is TRBV29-1; tentatively, D is TRBD1 or TRBD2 (5 bases each). Germline CDR1 reads SQVTM; CDR2 reads ANQGSEA. V lost 4 bases and J 2 bases, leaving 11 bases between the germline ends. This CDR3 region has 14 residues. The CDR3 protein is CSVAGRPNTGELFF. In nucleotides, the CDR3 is TGCAGCGTTGCGGGACGGCCTAACACCGGGGAGCTGTTTTTT.

This rearrangement joins TRBV2 to TRBJ1-6; 10 positions match TRBD1. The length of the CDR3 is 16 residues. V lost 6 bases and J lost 6; bases outside the gene matches: 8. Germline V lookup: CDR1 SNHLY, CDR2 FYNNEI. CDR3 region: CASRNDRGRGNSPLHF. CDR3 DNA: TGTGCCAGCAGAAACGACAGGGGGCGGGGTAATTCACCCCTCCACTTT.

This clone was seen more than once but under ten times. At one end the junction does not follow the germline gene, possibly because of a read error. The chain recombines TRBV6-6 with TRBJ2-2, with D unresolved. CDR1 MNHNY and CDR2 SVGAGI come from the germline V gene (reference sequence). The CDR3 totals 15 residues. The CDR3 sequence: CATSYSRRTTGELFF. CDR3 nucleotides: TGTGCCACCAGTTACTCTAGGAGAACCACCGGGGAGCTGTTTTTT.

This clone was observed a single time. The gene calls are TRBV4-3 and TRBJ1-6; 7 nucleotides line up with TRBD1. The germline V gene encodes CDR1 LGHNA and CDR2 YSLEER. The junction had 6 bases not matched to a gene; V was cut back by 0 bases and J by 10 bases. This CDR3 has 15 residues. The CDR3 spells CASSQEMTGYSPLHF. The DNA for the CDR3 is TGCGCCAGCAGCCAAGAAATGACAGGGTACTCACCCCTCCACTTT.

The CDR3: CAWSVTRSQPQHF. CDR3 coding DNA: TGTGCCTGGAGTGTCACCAGGAGTCAGCCCCAGCATTTT. The chain joins TRBV30 to TRBJ1-5; D gene uncertain. V lost 0 bases and J lost 6, with 9 bases in between. The CDR3 is 13 amino acids. Germline CDR1 GTSNPN, CDR2 SVGIG (reference sequence).